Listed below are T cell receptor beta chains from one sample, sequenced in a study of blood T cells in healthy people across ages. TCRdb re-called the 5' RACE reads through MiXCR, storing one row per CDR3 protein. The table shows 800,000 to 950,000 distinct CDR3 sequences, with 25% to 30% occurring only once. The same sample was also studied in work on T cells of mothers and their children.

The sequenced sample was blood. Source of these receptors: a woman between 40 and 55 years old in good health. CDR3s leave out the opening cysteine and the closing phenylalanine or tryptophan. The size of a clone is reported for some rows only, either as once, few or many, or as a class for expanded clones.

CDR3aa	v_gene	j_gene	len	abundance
AISDRTQSSYEQY	TRBV10-3	TRBJ2-7	13	few
ARSVQVYGYT	TRBV30	TRBJ1-2	10	few
ASSFSTDSSTDTQY	TRBV7-8	TRBJ2-3	14	.
ASSADQRTLTEAF	TRBV6-1	TRBJ1-1	13	few
ASSATQGTSTDTQY	TRBV5-6	TRBJ2-3	14	.
ASTGDNINYGYT	TRBV6-2/TRBV6-3	TRBJ1-2	12	few
ASSYSTGQDTQY	TRBV6-2/TRBV6-3	TRBJ2-3	12	.
ASSLGRGTTDTQY	TRBV7-3	TRBJ2-3	13	few
ASSQEGVPTYEQY	TRBV4-3	TRBJ2-7	13	many
ASRSGQGPLNTEAF	TRBV5-1	TRBJ1-1	14	.
ASSGGQTLNTEAF	TRBV5-1	TRBJ1-1	13	few
ASSLEGGGGSYNSPLH	TRBV7-9	TRBJ1-6	16	.
ASSLVDYQIFTDTQY	TRBV5-1	TRBJ2-3	15	.
ASSLSGTGTTDMQY	TRBV5-5	TRBJ2-3	14	.
AISGGDQETQY	TRBV10-3	TRBJ2-5	11	many
ASSQDLAGGLEQY	TRBV4-1	TRBJ2-7	13	many
ASSLFPRTESSYEQY	TRBV28	TRBJ2-7	15	few
ASSSFQGATEAF	TRBV7-2	TRBJ1-1	12	few
ASGLATGIYEQY	TRBV7-8	TRBJ2-7	12	few
ASGLVPLLKRRTSTDTQY	TRBV11-1	TRBJ2-3	18	.
ASSPSGGRHEQY	TRBV7-2	TRBJ2-7	12	.
ASSLLGCEQY	TRBV28	TRBJ2-7	10	.
ASSLWTLRGTEAF	TRBV5-6	TRBJ1-1	13	.
ASSEINRDSGNTIY	TRBV7-9	TRBJ1-3	14	.
ASSLAYNEKLF	TRBV7-2	TRBJ1-4	11	.
ASSGPGTDPTDTQY	TRBV9	TRBJ2-3	14	.
ASSLTVGLGETQY	TRBV7-3	TRBJ2-5	13	many
SVGSGGWVNEQF	TRBV20-1	TRBJ2-1	12	.
ASSPRSVLGIGTQY	TRBV7-8	TRBJ2-5	14	few
ASSFGVNYGCT	TRBV12-3/TRBV12-4	TRBJ1-2	11	.
SVAGRMNTEAF	TRBV29-1	TRBJ1-1	11	.
ASSLAAVGEQY	TRBV7-2	TRBJ2-7	11	many
ASSLSLGDVTEAF	TRBV7-9	TRBJ1-1	13	few
SARGGTGGWGNTIY	TRBV20-1	TRBJ1-3	14	few
ASSPRGSGGSLGEQY	TRBV9	TRBJ2-7	15	many
ASSLPQEGLDEKLF	TRBV5-1	TRBJ1-4	14	.
ASSQGQGKRRNEKLF	TRBV5-6	TRBJ1-4	15	.
ASSLSGGGPDTQY	TRBV7-3	TRBJ2-3	13	.
ASSLEGTRRNQQY	TRBV12-3/TRBV12-4	TRBJ2-7	13	few
ASSTWRDYNEQF	TRBV18	TRBJ2-1	12	.
ASSLLVGDGAYEQY	TRBV7-2	TRBJ2-7	14	many
ASSLGAGGIQETQY	TRBV7-8	TRBJ2-5	14	few
ASSESSEGAETQY	TRBV6-1	TRBJ2-5	13	.
ATVTSGSSYEQY	TRBV28	TRBJ2-7	12	many
SVPGQGMGSYGYT	TRBV29-1	TRBJ1-2	13	.